The 5 T cell receptor beta chains given below trace back to one sample, sequenced in a study of CD8 T cells in ankylosing spondylitis. One entry per CDR3 protein, called by TCRdb with MiXCR from the 5' RACE reads. The sample yields about 310,000 distinct CDR3 sequences, less than 25% seen once. The sample taken for sequencing was blood, either unsorted or a sorted T cell fraction (not recorded which). These receptors all come from a female donor with ankylosing spondylitis or in good health (not recorded which).

This clonotype came up a few times. The CDR3 is CASSVTGGELQETQYF. CDR3 DNA sequence: TGCGCCAGCAGCGTGACTGGCGGGGAATTACAAGAGACCCAGTACTTC. The chain uses TRBV5-1 and TRBJ2-5, with D tentatively TRBD2 (6 bases). The CDR3 covers 16 residues. Between the trimmed V and J ends, which lost 4 bases and 2 bases, there was a span of 18 bases. The V gene's germline CDR1 is SGHRS and CDR2 YFSETQ.

In this sample, this clonotype turned up a few times. The rearrangement links TRBV6-1 to TRBJ2-1; no clear D gene. Between the trimmed V and J ends, which lost 3 bases and 6 bases, there was a span of 12 bases. CDR3 length: 14 residues. CDR1 and CDR2 from the germline V gene are MNHNS and SASEGT. CDR3: CASSDEIRRNEQFF. CDR3 DNA: TGTGCCAGCAGTGATGAGATTCGTCGCAATGAGCAGTTCTTC.

This clonotype was seen at least ten times. This sequence joins TRBV12-3 or TRBV12-4 and TRBJ2-5, with D unclear. This CDR3 region has 12 residues. V was clipped by 6 bases and J by 6 bases, with 11 bases between them. The CDR3 coding sequence is TGTGCCAGCAGCTTTAGCCTGCAGACCCAGTACTTC. Translating gives CASSFSLQTQYF.

The V call is TRBV28, the J call TRBJ2-1; D may be TRBD1 or TRBD2 (5 bases each). V lost 8 bases and J lost 0, with 17 bases in between. Looked up from germline, CDR1 is MDHEN and CDR2 is SYDVKM. The CDR3 is 16 residues long. The CDR3 region is CASRPGTRSSYNEQFF. DNA of the CDR3: TGTGCCAGCCGCCCCGGGACCCGCAGCTCCTACAATGAGCAGTTCTTC.

The V gene is TRBV20-1, the J gene TRBJ2-1; a possible D gene is TRBD1 (6 bases). V was trimmed by 0 bases and J by 5 bases, leaving 14 bases between them. Germline CDR1 DFQATT, CDR2 SNEGSKA (reference sequence). This CDR3 comprises 15 residues. CDR3 DNA sequence: TGCAGTGCTAGAGACGGACAGAGGAGAAACAATGAGCAGTTCTTC. Translating gives CSARDGQRRNNEQFF.